This T cell receptor beta chain was obtained from a study of Ad26.COV2.S vaccination and SARS-CoV-2 variants listed by TCRdb under 2021. Turning to the overall study: Sequencing of the TCRbeta repertoire served to evaluate the specificity and breadth of SARS-CoV-2-reactive T cell receptors following Ad26.COV2.S vaccination. A total of 32 samples were included in the TCR-sequenced set, comprising 19 Ad26.COV2.S vaccine recipients, 5 placebo recipients and 8 SARS-CoV-2 convalescent individuals.

The time point label, as the study defines it: individuals recovered from natural SARS-CoV-2 infection. General study outcomes and caveats: After vaccination, substantial breadth of spike-specific CD8+ and CD4+ T cell responses was reported. The authors noted that total T cell responses may have been underestimated by the TCR breadth and depth analyses. Compared with placebo recipients, Ad26.COV2.S recipients showed higher spike-specific TCR breadth (P = 0.0014). Vaccine and placebo recipients had comparable non-spike TCR breadth, which fits with the vaccine containing only spike.

The immunoSEQ Assay was used to sequence TCRbeta CDR3 regions. After extraction, genomic DNA underwent amplification by bias-controlled multiplex PCR, followed by high-throughput sequencing. On the study's bioinformatics: To quantify the absolute abundance of every unique TCRbeta CDR3 region, sequences were collapsed and filtered. T cell fraction was estimated by normalizing TCRbeta template counts to usable DNA, which was measured by amplifying reference genes present in all nucleated cells. Repertoire TCRs were annotated as SARS-CoV-2-specific by exact matching of V gene, CDR3 amino acid sequence and J gene to a known reactive TCR set. MIRA supplied the reference SARS-CoV-2 TCR set, which was filtered for enrichment in COVID-19-positive ImmuneCODE repertoires so that public or cross-reactive TCRs were removed. Drawing on the MIRA antigens, annotated TCRs were analysed further at the level of specific ORF or position within ORF. Depth was the summed frequency of annotated unique rearrangements, while breadth was defined as annotated unique rearrangements over total unique productive rearrangements. TCR breadth was compared between groups using two-sided Wilcoxon rank-sum tests. The table comes from immuneACCESS by way of TCRdb, which keeps in-frame sequences with V and J called. Part of the clones is missing from these tables; in studies checked, under half for an unresolved V gene and the rest for unknown reasons. That table supplies the V and J calls and clone size; D and trimming were determined from the DNA. Here the sample has about 350,000 clones; 92% occur a single time. The ten most abundant clones make up 3.9% of the sample.

Regarding this clone: The antigen this receptor binds is unknown. The input lacks base qualities; no much larger clone sits a single base away.

Reading the germline V gene gives CDR1 MNHEY and CDR2 SVGAGI. Reading from cysteine to phenylalanine, the CDR3 counts 15 amino acids. The only DNA kept is the CDR3, 45 bases in frame from the first base. Between the V and J ends, shortened by 7 bases and 1 base respectively, the junction contains 15 bases. Specimen: peripheral blood, collected after recovery from COVID-19. The sequence links TRBV6-5 to TRBJ2-3; no confident D gene assignment can be made. The receptor's source is a human donor who had recovered from COVID-19. The CDR3 has the sequence CASTMGAVGTDTQYF. The sequenced DNA: TGTGCCAGCACTATGGGCGCCGTGGGCACAGATACGCAGTATTTT.